The rows below give T cell receptor beta chains drawn from one sample of a study of beta chain features in type 1 diabetes. The method was immunoSEQ multiplex PCR; TCRdb's version includes in-frame clones alone and lacks a portion of them. Here the sample spans roughly 700,000 clones, roughly 13% being singletons. Sequenced: naive CD4+ T cells from blood. These receptor sequences come from a man aged 18 to 29 with type 1 diabetes. Both conserved end residues are part of each CDR3. Fields, in order: clone size, V gene, J gene, D gene, CDR3 DNA, CDR3 protein. A D gene is named only where the DNA matches it firmly. Size is omitted from some rows. Given values are once, few, many or a class for expanded clones.

clone_size: -
v_call: TRBV6-5
j_call: TRBJ2-3
d_call: TRBD2
cdr3_nt: TGTGCCAGCAGTTACTTGGCTAGCGGGGGCACAGATACGCAGTATTTT
cdr3_aa: CASSYLASGGTDTQYF

clone_size: -
v_call: TRBV10-3
j_call: TRBJ2-7
d_call: TRBD1
cdr3_nt: TGTGCCATCGCAGGTTTGGACAGGGGAGGGGAGCAGTACTTC
cdr3_aa: CAIAGLDRGGEQYF

clone_size: -
v_call: TRBV7-9
j_call: TRBJ1-2
d_call: TRBD1
cdr3_nt: TGTGCCAGCAGCTTGGGGACAGGAATTGGCTACACCTTC
cdr3_aa: CASSLGTGIGYTF

clone_size: few
v_call: TRBV28
j_call: TRBJ2-1
d_call: -
cdr3_nt: TGTGCCAGCATTTCAGCCCGACTAGAAAGGAATGAGCAGTTCTTC
cdr3_aa: CASISARLERNEQFF

clone_size: -
v_call: TRBV14
j_call: TRBJ2-1
d_call: TRBD1
cdr3_nt: TGTGCCAGCAGCCAAGATTTGGGACAGGGGCAATCCAATGAGCAGTTCTTC
cdr3_aa: CASSQDLGQGQSNEQFF

clone_size: -
v_call: TRBV7-6
j_call: TRBJ2-2
d_call: TRBD2
cdr3_nt: TGTGCCAGCAGCCGCCGCGGGGGGAACACCGGGGAGCTGTTTTTT
cdr3_aa: CASSRRGGNTGELFF

clone_size: -
v_call: TRBV20-1
j_call: TRBJ1-6
d_call: -
cdr3_nt: TGCAGTGTGGGTTCACCCCTCCACTTT
cdr3_aa: CSVGSPLHF

clone_size: -
v_call: TRBV9
j_call: TRBJ2-3
d_call: -
cdr3_nt: TGTGCCAGCAGCGTTGCTGCGGGGATAACCACAGATACGCAGTATTTT
cdr3_aa: CASSVAAGITTDTQYF

clone_size: -
v_call: TRBV5-1
j_call: TRBJ2-3
d_call: -
cdr3_nt: TGCGCCAGCAGCTTGCTCCGGGACACCTACACAGATACGCAGTATTTT
cdr3_aa: CASSLLRDTYTDTQYF

clone_size: -
v_call: TRBV6-5
j_call: TRBJ1-1
d_call: -
cdr3_nt: TGTGCCAGCAGTTACAGGGATTGGAGCACTGAAGCTTTCTTT
cdr3_aa: CASSYRDWSTEAFF

clone_size: -
v_call: TRBV11-3
j_call: TRBJ2-2
d_call: -
cdr3_nt: TGTGCCAGCAGCTTAGAGACGGGGGAGCTGTTTTTT
cdr3_aa: CASSLETGELFF

clone_size: -
v_call: TRBV5-4
j_call: TRBJ1-2
d_call: -
cdr3_nt: TGTGCCAGCAGCTTGTGGTCCCGGGAGGGGTATGGCTACACCTTC
cdr3_aa: CASSLWSREGYGYTF

clone_size: few
v_call: TRBV6-1
j_call: TRBJ2-5
d_call: -
cdr3_nt: TGTGCCAGCATTGGCGGAAATTTGGAAGAGACCCAGTACTTC
cdr3_aa: CASIGGNLEETQYF

clone_size: -
v_call: TRBV10-1
j_call: TRBJ2-2
d_call: -
cdr3_nt: TGCGCCAGCAGTGTGGGACCCGGGGAGCTGTTTTTT
cdr3_aa: CASSVGPGELFF

clone_size: few
v_call: TRBV6-1
j_call: TRBJ2-2
d_call: -
cdr3_nt: TGTGCCAGCAGTGGTACAGGGTGGGACACCGGGGAGCTGTTTTTT
cdr3_aa: CASSGTGWDTGELFF

clone_size: few
v_call: TRBV30
j_call: TRBJ1-2
d_call: TRBD1
cdr3_nt: TGTGCCTGGAGTGTACAAGGGGGCGATGGCTACACCTTC
cdr3_aa: CAWSVQGGDGYTF

clone_size: -
v_call: TRBV6-5
j_call: TRBJ2-1
d_call: TRBD1
cdr3_nt: TGTGCCAGCAGGGACGGGACAGCCAATGGAAAGCAGTTCTTC
cdr3_aa: CASRDGTANGKQFF

clone_size: few
v_call: TRBV30
j_call: TRBJ1-1
d_call: -
cdr3_nt: TGTGCCTGGAGTAGTGAGGTACAGGGTGAAGCTTTCTTT
cdr3_aa: CAWSSEVQGEAFF

clone_size: -
v_call: TRBV11-2
j_call: TRBJ1-5
d_call: -
cdr3_nt: TGTGCCAGCAGCTTATCCGGAGGGCTATGGCAGCCCCAGCATTTT
cdr3_aa: CASSLSGGLWQPQHF

clone_size: -
v_call: TRBV6-5
j_call: TRBJ2-1
d_call: -
cdr3_nt: TGTGCCAGCAGTACCAGGGTTGGTGAGCAGTTCTTC
cdr3_aa: CASSTRVGEQFF

clone_size: few
v_call: TRBV28
j_call: TRBJ2-7
d_call: -
cdr3_nt: TGTGCCAGCAGTACCGCTTACGAGCAGTACTTC
cdr3_aa: CASSTAYEQYF

clone_size: -
v_call: TRBV28
j_call: TRBJ1-2
d_call: -
cdr3_nt: TGTGCCAGCAGTTCGACTCAGGGGAACTATGGCTACACCTTC
cdr3_aa: CASSSTQGNYGYTF

clone_size: few
v_call: TRBV9
j_call: TRBJ1-1
d_call: TRBD1
cdr3_nt: TGTGCCAGCAGCTTGTCAGGGGGCGGAACTGAAGCTTTCTTT
cdr3_aa: CASSLSGGGTEAFF

clone_size: -
v_call: TRBV2
j_call: TRBJ1-5
d_call: TRBD1
cdr3_nt: TGTGCCAGCAGTGAGATCCAGGGGGCGATTCTCAATCAGCCCCAGCATTTT
cdr3_aa: CASSEIQGAILNQPQHF

clone_size: few
v_call: TRBV29-1
j_call: TRBJ2-7
d_call: TRBD1
cdr3_nt: TGCAGCGCCATAGGACAGGGCTACGAGCAGTACTTC
cdr3_aa: CSAIGQGYEQYF

clone_size: few
v_call: TRBV6-5
j_call: TRBJ2-1
d_call: TRBD2
cdr3_nt: TGTGCCAGCAGTTCCCACCTAGCGGGAGAATACAATGAGCAGTTCTTC
cdr3_aa: CASSSHLAGEYNEQFF

clone_size: -
v_call: TRBV30
j_call: TRBJ1-2
d_call: -
cdr3_nt: TGTGCCTGGAGTGTAACTGGAACAGGCACCTTC
cdr3_aa: CAWSVTGTGTF

clone_size: -
v_call: TRBV9
j_call: TRBJ2-3
d_call: TRBD1
cdr3_nt: TGTGCCAGCAGCGTAGGTGGGACAGGGGGCCTTCGGACAGATACGCAGTATTTT
cdr3_aa: CASSVGGTGGLRTDTQYF

clone_size: -
v_call: TRBV28
j_call: TRBJ1-1
d_call: -
cdr3_nt: TGTGCCAGCAGTTCAGGGACTGACTACACTGAAGCTTTCTTT
cdr3_aa: CASSSGTDYTEAFF

clone_size: few
v_call: TRBV9
j_call: TRBJ1-2
d_call: TRBD1
cdr3_nt: TGTGCCAGCAGCTTGGGACAGGGGGCCTTGGGCTACACCTTC
cdr3_aa: CASSLGQGALGYTF

clone_size: -
v_call: TRBV5-6
j_call: TRBJ2-2
d_call: TRBD2
cdr3_nt: TGTGCCAGCAGCCCGGGGGGTCGGAACACCGGGGAGCTGTTTTTT
cdr3_aa: CASSPGGRNTGELFF

clone_size: -
v_call: TRBV5-4
j_call: TRBJ2-1
d_call: -
cdr3_nt: TGTGCCAGCAGCAGTTGGACTAATGAGCAGTTCTTC
cdr3_aa: CASSSWTNEQFF

clone_size: -
v_call: TRBV10-3
j_call: TRBJ1-6
d_call: TRBD1
cdr3_nt: TGTGCCATCAGTGAGGCAGGGGGCAAATCACCCCTCCACTTT
cdr3_aa: CAISEAGGKSPLHF

clone_size: -
v_call: TRBV6-5
j_call: TRBJ2-7
d_call: TRBD1
cdr3_nt: TGTGCCAGCAGTGACGACGGGACAGCCTACGAGCAGTACTTC
cdr3_aa: CASSDDGTAYEQYF

clone_size: -
v_call: TRBV10-3
j_call: TRBJ2-5
d_call: -
cdr3_nt: TGTGCCATCAGTGAGTCGAGTGAGACCCAGTACTTC
cdr3_aa: CAISESSETQYF

clone_size: -
v_call: TRBV27
j_call: TRBJ2-1
d_call: -
cdr3_nt: TGTGCCCGGCTTTACGGCTCTCGGCGGAAGCAGTTCTTC
cdr3_aa: CARLYGSRRKQFF

clone_size: few
v_call: TRBV9
j_call: TRBJ2-7
d_call: -
cdr3_nt: TGTGCCAGCAGCCTCGACCTAAGGAACGAGCAGTACTTC
cdr3_aa: CASSLDLRNEQYF

clone_size: -
v_call: TRBV6-5
j_call: TRBJ1-2
d_call: -
cdr3_nt: TGTGCCAGCAGCTCACAGGGAACGAACTATGGCTACACCTTC
cdr3_aa: CASSSQGTNYGYTF

clone_size: -
v_call: TRBV19
j_call: TRBJ2-3
d_call: TRBD1
cdr3_nt: TGTGCCAGTAGGAGACAGGGAAACACAGATACGCAGTATTTT
cdr3_aa: CASRRQGNTDTQYF

clone_size: few
v_call: TRBV29-1
j_call: TRBJ2-1
d_call: -
cdr3_nt: TGCAGCGTTGGGAGCTCCTACAATGAGCAGTTCTTC
cdr3_aa: CSVGSSYNEQFF

clone_size: few
v_call: TRBV5-1
j_call: TRBJ1-2
d_call: -
cdr3_nt: TGCGCCAGCAGCTTGGCGGGGGGCCATGGCTACACCTTC
cdr3_aa: CASSLAGGHGYTF

clone_size: -
v_call: TRBV5-1
j_call: TRBJ2-7
d_call: -
cdr3_nt: TGCGCCAGCAGCTTGGCCTTGATCTCCTACGAGCAGTACTTC
cdr3_aa: CASSLALISYEQYF

clone_size: few
v_call: TRBV9
j_call: TRBJ2-1
d_call: -
cdr3_nt: TGTGCCAGCAGCGTAGTAACGACCAGTGATCCGCCCTACAATGAGCAGTTCTTC
cdr3_aa: CASSVVTTSDPPYNEQFF

clone_size: -
v_call: TRBV2
j_call: TRBJ2-1
d_call: TRBD2
cdr3_nt: TGTGCCAGCAGAGCCTCTAGCGGGGCATCAATGAAGCAGTTCTTC
cdr3_aa: CASRASSGASMKQFF

clone_size: -
v_call: TRBV7-9
j_call: TRBJ1-1
d_call: -
cdr3_nt: TGTGCCAGCAGCCCAGCGGGGCAAGGAGCTTTCTTT
cdr3_aa: CASSPAGQGAFF

clone_size: few
v_call: TRBV18
j_call: TRBJ2-7
d_call: -
cdr3_nt: TGTGCCAGCTCACCGGTCTCTGGGAGGAATTCCTACGAGCAGTACTTC
cdr3_aa: CASSPVSGRNSYEQYF

clone_size: -
v_call: TRBV7-8
j_call: TRBJ1-2
d_call: -
cdr3_nt: TGTGCCAGCAGCTTAGAGTCTCGGGGGCAGGGGACCCCCTATGGCTACACCTTC
cdr3_aa: CASSLESRGQGTPYGYTF

clone_size: -
v_call: TRBV10-1
j_call: TRBJ1-6
d_call: TRBD1
cdr3_nt: TGCGCCAGCAGTGGACAGGGGGAGAGGTCACCCCTCCACTTT
cdr3_aa: CASSGQGERSPLHF

clone_size: -
v_call: TRBV30
j_call: TRBJ1-1
d_call: -
cdr3_nt: TGTGCCTGGAGTTTTTACGGCTCAGGTCGGAGGGGCCTCATGAACACTGAAGCTTTCTTT
cdr3_aa: CAWSFYGSGRRGLMNTEAFF

clone_size: -
v_call: TRBV11-2
j_call: TRBJ2-7
d_call: TRBD1
cdr3_nt: TGTGCCAGCAGCTTAGGGACAGGGGGCTCCTACGAGCAGTACTTC
cdr3_aa: CASSLGTGGSYEQYF

clone_size: few
v_call: TRBV18
j_call: TRBJ1-4
d_call: -
cdr3_nt: TGTGCCAGCTCACCTACAAAAGACGTCAGGTTAACTAATGAAAAACTGTTTTTT
cdr3_aa: CASSPTKDVRLTNEKLFF

clone_size: -
v_call: TRBV5-4
j_call: TRBJ1-2
d_call: TRBD1
cdr3_nt: TGTGCCAGCAGCCCCCAGGGGGCCGACTATGGCTACACCTTC
cdr3_aa: CASSPQGADYGYTF

clone_size: few
v_call: TRBV7-3
j_call: TRBJ2-5
d_call: -
cdr3_nt: TGTGCCAGCAGCTTAGACCCGCAGGCGACCCAGTACTTC
cdr3_aa: CASSLDPQATQYF

clone_size: -
v_call: TRBV15
j_call: TRBJ1-5
d_call: -
cdr3_nt: TGTGCCACCAGCAGAGATCTTAGCGATCAGCCCCAGCATTTT
cdr3_aa: CATSRDLSDQPQHF